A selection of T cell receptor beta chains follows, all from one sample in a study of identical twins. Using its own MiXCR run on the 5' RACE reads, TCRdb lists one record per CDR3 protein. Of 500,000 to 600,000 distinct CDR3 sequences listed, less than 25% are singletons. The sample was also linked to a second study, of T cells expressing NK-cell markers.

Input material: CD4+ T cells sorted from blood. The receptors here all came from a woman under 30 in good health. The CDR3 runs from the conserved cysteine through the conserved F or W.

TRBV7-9,CASSLVTWSYNEQFF
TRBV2,CASRKNTGGYEKLFF
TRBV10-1,CASSRGLAGEDETQYF
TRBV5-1,CASSLDGREMTEAFF
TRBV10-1,CASSQEVVETQYF
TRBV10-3,CAISELAETQYF
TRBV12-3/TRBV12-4,CASSTGFHPSNIQYF
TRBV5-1,CASSLEGNGETQYF
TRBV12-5,CASGLSRGIQYF
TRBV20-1,CSASGRNEQFF
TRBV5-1,CASTRDENSPLHF
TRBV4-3,CASSQEKRAGLRNEQFF
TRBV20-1,CSARDRTRGLTGELFF
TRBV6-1,CASSPKVSRDSPLHF
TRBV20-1,CSAFKEGQPQHF
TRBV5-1,CASSLAIGGLGEQYF
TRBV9,CASSGGDGDTQYF
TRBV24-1,CATRGWTGGEDTQYF
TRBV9,CASSVQTGTGELFF
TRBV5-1,CASTSDGRRRELFF
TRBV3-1,CASSQPGRGDTQYF
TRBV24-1,CATSDLYSGGDCSYNEQFF
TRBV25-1,CASTLAGPGYNEQFF
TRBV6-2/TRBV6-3,CASGITREQYF
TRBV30,CAWSDGLLNEQFF
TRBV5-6,CASSLTTKGGYTF
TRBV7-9,CASSTQDRVSGYTF
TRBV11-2,CASSLDLAVRGEQYF
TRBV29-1,CSVVGTGGYNEQFF
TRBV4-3,CASGPSLERAQYF
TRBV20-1,CSAIEDVETQYF
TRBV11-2,CASSLEIGSGQPQHF
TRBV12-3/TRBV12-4,CASSLVSQGPTFF
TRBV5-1,CASSLDRGGTDTQYF
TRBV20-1,CSAGPLRDRGRDTQYF
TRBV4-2,CASSQGNTPRDTNEQFF
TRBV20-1,CSAQGGGARVNQPQHF
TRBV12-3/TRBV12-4,CASRGGSSTDTQYF
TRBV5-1,CASSSGGTSGYNEQFF
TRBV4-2,CASSQVVGGATDTQYF
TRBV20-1,CSARVGYTDTQYF
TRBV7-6,CASSPRNTYEQYF
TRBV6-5,CATRTASYEQYF
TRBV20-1,CSASLSGQPQHF
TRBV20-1,CSASGQPYGYTF
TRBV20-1,CSAGGAGDISSYNEQFF
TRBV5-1,CASSLGGDGNTIYF
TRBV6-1,CASMGLGDRDQYF
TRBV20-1,CSARSATSEVNSYNEQFF
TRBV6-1,CASSEWGEQYF
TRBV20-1,CSASQLAENEQYF
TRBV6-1,CASSPPGKREAFF
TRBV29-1,CSVVRNTEAFF